This T cell receptor beta chain comes out of a study of blood T cell repertoires in COVID-19. J gave up 2 bases and V 7 bases, and 5 bases lay outside the gene matches. This CDR3 has 13 amino acids. Germline loops: CDR1 MNHNY, CDR2 SVGAGI (reference sequence). Clones were read by immunoSEQ multiplex PCR, and TCRdb kept only the in-frame ones, dropping some. The sample lists some 300,000 clones, about nine tenths occurring once. The clonotype comes from a woman in her twenties or thirties who had recovered from COVID-19. The chain uses TRBV6-6 and TRBJ2-7, with 7 bases identical to TRBD1. Sequences were obtained from peripheral blood. The CDR3: CASNDGTAYEQYF. The DNA for the CDR3 is TGTGCCAGCAATGATGGGACAGCCTACGAGCAGTACTTC.